Following are 12 T cell receptor beta chains from one sample sequenced in a study of regulatory T cells in long-lasting Graves disease. Described time point: newly diagnosed GD, antithyroid drugs for less than 3 months. RNA isolated from PBMCs was used to make the TCR library. Combining iRepertoire HTBI primers with Arm-PCR of CDR3 regions, the authors built TCR beta libraries. One entry per CDR3 protein, called by TCRdb with MiXCR from the multiplex PCR reads. The sample holds 350,000 to 450,000 distinct CDR3 sequences, 12% seen once. This sample was also put to use in a study of T cells in Graves' hyperthyroidism and ophthalmopathy.

The source material was peripheral blood mononuclear cells (PBMCs), sampled at new diagnosis, from a patient treated with antithyroid drugs. The source is a woman between 18 and 30 years old with Graves disease.

The genes are TRBV12-3 or TRBV12-4 and TRBJ1-2; D remains unclear. The CDR3 totals 14 residues. V was trimmed by 5 bases and J by 4 bases, leaving 14 bases between them. In DNA, the CDR3 is TGTGCCAGCAGTCCCCCGGAGTTTGCCTATGGCTACACCTTC. It encodes CASSPPEFAYGYTF.

This clonotype was counted many times. The chain is built from TRBV18 and TRBJ2-5; 7 bases line up with TRBD1. In germline, CDR1 is KGHSH, CDR2 LQKENI. V was pared by 3 bases and J by 5 bases, with 9 bases of the junction left unmatched. The CDR3 loop spans 15 amino acids. The CDR3 bases are TGTGCCAGCTCACCGGTACAGGGGTACGGCGAGACCCAGTACTTC. This translates into CASSPVQGYGETQYF.

This clonotype was observed many times. The rearrangement links TRBV6-1 to TRBJ2-7, with 8 positions matching TRBD2. This CDR3 spans 15 amino acids. CDR1 and CDR2 from the germline V gene are MNHNS and SASEGT. With 6 bases clipped from V and 0 bases from J, the junction kept 7 bases outside the gene matches. CDR3 loop: CASRRGGLRSYEQYV. In DNA, the CDR3 is TGTGCCAGCAGACGCGGGGGGCTGCGCTCCTACGAGCAGTACGTC.

This clonotype occurred many times. This chain uses TRBV6-1 with TRBJ2-7, with 7 bases aligning to TRBD1. In germline, CDR1 is MNHNS, CDR2 SASEGT. V dropped 6 bases and J dropped 2; count of bases not matched to a gene: 16. The CDR3 is made up of 17 amino acids. CDR3 amino acids: CASSPHIQGVPTYEQYV. Here the CDR3 DNA reads TGTGCCAGCAGCCCGCATATTCAGGGGGTCCCTACCTACGAGCAGTACGTC.

This clonotype was counted ten times or more. In DNA, the CDR3 is TGTGCCAGCAGCTGGACCAGGGTTCGGTCGGCACCCCTCCACTTT. It is translated as CASSWTRVRSAPLHF. J is TRBJ1-6 and V is TRBV7-2; D is possibly TRBD1 (5 bases). Germline V gene sequence: CDR1 SGHTA, CDR2 FQGNSA. The V gene lost 4 bases and the J gene lost 11 bases, with 18 bases spanning the gap. The CDR3 is 15 residues long.

This clonotype was detected many times. The V call is TRBV30, the J call TRBJ2-7; D perhaps matches TRBD2 (6 bases). Per the germline V gene, CDR1 is GTSNPN and CDR2 is SVGIG (reference sequence). This CDR3 is 13 amino acids long. Trimming cost V 6 bases and J 6 bases, with 18 bases left between them. The CDR3 sequence: CACQTSGNAEQYF. Here the CDR3 DNA reads TGTGCCTGTCAGACTAGTGGGAATGCCGAGCAGTACTTC.

This clonotype was observed a handful of times. The chain is built from TRBV29-1 and TRBJ2-1, with D possibly TRBD2 on 6 matching bases. The CDR3 extends over 8 amino acids. The ends were cut back, 3 bases at V and 15 bases at J, with 6 bases in the middle. The germline V gene encodes CDR1 SQVTM and CDR2 ANQGSEA. CDR3 DNA sequence: TGCAGCGTTGAGGGAGGGTTCTTC. It yields the protein CSVEGGFF.

At least ten counts were recorded for this clonotype. This sequence joins TRBV3-1 and TRBJ2-2, with D hard to call. V was clipped by 1 base and J by 2 bases, with 2 bases between them. This CDR3 is built from 13 residues. Germline-derived CDR1 and CDR2 are LGHDT and YNNKEL (reference sequence). The CDR3 here is CASSQANTGELFF. The CDR3 DNA sequence: TGTGCCAGCAGCCAAGCCAACACCGGGGAGCTGTTTTTT. Together with reference TRBV3-1 and TRBJ2-2, the CDR3 gives the full variable domain: DTAVSQTPKYLVTQMGNDKSIKCEQNLGHDTMYWYKQDSKKFLKIMFSYNNKELIINETVPNRFSPKSPDKAHLNLHINSLELGDSAVYFCASSQANTGELFFGEGSRLTVL.

This clonotype was found many times. The CDR3 loop is CASSSMGDSTEAFF. In nucleotides, the CDR3 is TGTGCCAGCAGTTCTATGGGTGACAGCACTGAAGCTTTCTTT. The rearrangement joins TRBV28 to TRBJ1-1; the D gene is possibly TRBD1 (5 bases). Germline V lookup: CDR1 MDHEN, CDR2 SYDVKM. The V gene lost 4 bases and the J gene lost 4 bases, with 13 bases spanning the gap. The CDR3 loop spans 14 amino acids.

This clonotype has just a few counts. V gene TRBV4-3 combines with J gene TRBJ2-7; possible D gene TRBD1, 5 bases. CDR1 and CDR2 (germline): LGHNA, YSLEER. The CDR3 runs to 13 residues. Trimming cost V 1 base and J 6 bases, with 10 bases left between them. The CDR3 DNA is TGCGCCAGCAGCCAAGTCAGGGTCAGCGAGCAGTACTTC. It specifies CASSQVRVSEQYF.

This clonotype has ten or more counts. The chain is built from TRBV11-2 and TRBJ1-1; tentatively, D is TRBD1 (5 bases). This CDR3 spans 15 amino acids. The V end was cut by 2 bases, the J end by 3 bases, with 13 bases between. CDR1 SGHAT and CDR2 FQNNGV come from the germline V gene. As DNA, the CDR3 is TGTGCCAGCAGCTTACCGGGTGGGGGTGACACTGAAGCTTTCTTT. This gives the protein CASSLPGGGDTEAFF.

A note on this clonotype: A much larger clone lies a single base off, so this may be a read error. The chain joins TRBV30 to TRBJ2-3; D not certain. The J call could be wrong; TRBJ2-5 is a better fit for the DNA end. CDR1 GTSNPN and CDR2 SVGIG come from the germline V gene (reference sequence). This CDR3 has 13 amino acids. The CDR3, as DNA: TGTGCCAGGAGTGGGATAAACCCCGGGACCCAGTACTTC. Amino acid sequence: CARSGINPGTQYF.